This TCR beta chain was recovered during a study of shared clonotypes between healthy human individuals. Study-wide results and caveats: In contrast to clonotypes shared by all four donors, non-shared clonotypes had lower generation probabilities.

In regard to this clone: Its antigen is still unknown.

With 1 base clipped from V and 5 bases from J, the junction kept 8 bases outside the gene matches. CDR1 SNHLY and CDR2 FYNNEI come from the germline V gene. This CDR3 is 16 amino acids long. TCRdb's table, derived via immunoSEQ multiplex PCR, lists solely in-frame clones and lacks some. The sample consists of about 1 million clones, around 76% of them appearing once. Source material: memory CD4+ T cells sorted from blood. Subset here: CD45RA-negative fraction. This receptor was taken from a man aged 18-30 years in good health. V and J are TRBV2 and TRBJ2-5; 9 bases line up with TRBD2. CDR3 loop: CASSEGGSGRGETQYF. CDR3 coding DNA: TGTGCCAGCAGTGAAGGAGGTAGCGGGAGAGGGGAGACCCAGTACTTC.